Sequencing of this T cell receptor beta chain was carried out in a study of response to subunit inactivated influenza vaccine. This clonotype was counted only a few times. TCRdb re-derived calls from the RT-PCR reads in MiXCR, one entry per CDR3 protein. The data show roughly 520,000 distinct CDR3 sequences, 25% seen once. The sample consisted of CD4+ T cells sorted from PBMCs, taken roughly 5 days after vaccination. The sequence was obtained from a man aged 50 to 60 who received an inactivated influenza vaccine.

The CDR3 region has the DNA TGTGCCAGCAGTCACGAAGGGGCTTACTACAATGAGCAGTTCTTC. This sequence encodes CASSHEGAYYNEQFF. This chain uses TRBV6-2 or TRBV6-3 with TRBJ2-1; D is possibly TRBD1 (5 bases). The germline gives CDR1 MNHEY, CDR2 SVGEGT. Between the trimmed V and J ends, which lost 5 bases and 3 bases, there was a span of 14 bases. The CDR3 contains 15 residues.